A single sample gave rise to the 23 T cell receptor beta chains below, sequenced in a study of blood T cells in healthy people across ages. It was with a sample-barcoded 5' primer and a J-beta primer mix that a second PCR of roughly 7 to 12 cycles was run. One entry per CDR3 protein results from TCRdb running MiXCR on the 5' RACE reads. The data contain hundreds of thousands of distinct CDR3 sequences, under 40% of them seen just once; the ten biggest clones take up under 15%. The sample consisted of blood. The receptors come from a man aged 18 to 30 in good health.

V usage is TRBV5-1 and J usage is TRBJ1-1, with 10 bases matching TRBD1. Germline CDR1 and CDR2: SGHRS and YFSETQ. J was trimmed by 4 bases and V by 0 bases; bases with no gene match: 9. CDR3 size: 17 residues. CDR3 DNA: TGCGCCAGCAGCTTGGTAGGGACAGGGGTCGGAGGCACTGAAGCTTTCTTT. The encoded protein is CASSLVGTGVGGTEAFF.

The chain uses TRBV28 and TRBJ1-2; no reliable D call. CDR3 length equals 13 residues. Between the trimmed V and J ends, which lost 6 bases and 1 base, there was a span of 9 bases. Germline V gene sequence: CDR1 MDHEN, CDR2 SYDVKM. The CDR3 DNA follows: TGTGCCAGCAGAGAAGGGCTTAACTATGGCTACACCTTC. Translated: CASREGLNYGYTF.

Regarding this clonotype: Possible read error: a much larger clone is one base away. The chain recombines TRBV2 with TRBJ2-1; no firm D call. The germline V gene encodes CDR1 SNHLY and CDR2 FYNNEI. The V end was cut by 0 bases, the J end by 10 bases, with 16 bases between. The CDR3 sequence is 15 residues long. The CDR3 DNA reads TGTGCCAGCAGTGAAGCGGCGGCAGGATTGGACGAGCAGTTCTTC. Amino acid sequence: CASSEAAAGLDEQFF.

The CDR3 spells CASSYPDRVKWSEAFF. CDR3 DNA: TGTGCCAGCAGTTACCCCGACAGGGTAAAGTGGTCTGAAGCTTTCTTT. The rearrangement uses TRBV6-6 and TRBJ1-1, with 7 bases that match TRBD1. Germline assignment: CDR1 MNHNY and CDR2 SVGAGI (reference sequence). The CDR3 is 16 amino acids. V gave up 2 bases and J gave up 6 bases; unmatched junction bases: 12.

The chain employs TRBV29-1 and TRBJ1-1; weak D call: TRBD1 (6 bases). V was cut by 4 bases and J by 4 bases, with 13 bases left in between. The CDR3 is made up of 13 amino acids. The V gene's germline CDR1 is SQVTM and CDR2 ANQGSEA. The DNA for the CDR3 is TGCAGCGTTGCCCAGGGGAGAAGCACTGAAGCTTTCTTT. Translated: CSVAQGRSTEAFF.

This clonotype has only a few counts. V and J are TRBV10-3 and TRBJ2-5; tentatively, D is TRBD1 (6 bases). The assigned J gene may be wrong: the sequence end matches TRBJ2-7 better. CDR1 ENHRY and CDR2 SYGVKD come from the germline V gene. This CDR3 contains 22 residues. The CDR3 loop reads CAISRTDWASGSHGSPSPEQYF. The CDR3 nucleotides are TGTGCCATCAGTCGGACAGACTGGGCGTCGGGGTCTCATGGGTCTCCTTCTCCCGAGCAGTACTTC.

This clonotype appeared a few times. The rearrangement uses TRBV20-1 and TRBJ2-1; D uncertain. In germline, CDR1 is DFQATT, CDR2 SNEGSKA (reference sequence). V was clipped by 3 bases and J by 4 bases, with 16 bases between them. This CDR3 is 15 amino acids long. CDR3: CSASYSRSIYNEQFF. CDR3 in DNA: TGCAGTGCTAGCTACAGCCGTTCCATATACAATGAGCAGTTCTTC.

The chain uses TRBV7-9 and TRBJ2-1; TRBD2 matches 7 bases. CDR1 and CDR2 from the germline V gene are SEHNR and FQNEAQ (reference sequence). With 8 bases clipped from V and 5 bases from J, the junction kept 6 bases outside the gene matches. The CDR3 consists of 13 residues. The CDR3 region is CASALGGNNEQFF. Here the CDR3 DNA reads TGTGCCAGCGCCCTGGGAGGGAACAATGAGCAGTTCTTC. Full variable domain (missing parts from reference TRBV7-9 and TRBJ2-1): DTGVSQNPRHKITKRGQNVTFRCDPISEHNRLYWYRQTLGQGPEFLTYFQNEAQLEKSRLLSDRFSAERPKGSFSTLEIQRTEQGDSAMYLCASALGGNNEQFFGPGTRLTVL.

The rearrangement links TRBV29-1 to TRBJ2-1, with D possibly being TRBD2 (5 bases). The CDR3 totals 15 residues. Looked up from germline, CDR1 is SQVTM and CDR2 is ANQGSEA. Trimming removed 0 bases from V and 2 bases from J, with 11 bases in between. The CDR3 nucleotides are TGCAGCGTTGAAGACGGCCGAGGGACCTACAATGAGCAGTTCTTC. Amino acids: CSVEDGRGTYNEQFF.

There are many counts of this clonotype. The chain recombines TRBV20-1 with TRBJ1-2; 10 bases fit TRBD1. Germline V gives CDR1 DFQATT, CDR2 SNEGSKA (reference sequence). The CDR3 has 14 residues. The V segment lost 3 bases and the J segment 3 bases; nucleotides outside the gene matches: 4. This CDR3 is CSASIGTGDYGYTF. CDR3 bases: TGCAGTGCTAGTATCGGGACAGGGGACTATGGCTACACCTTC.

The genes are TRBV9 and TRBJ1-5; no firm D call. The CDR3 runs 15 residues. Germline V CDR1 and CDR2: SGDLS, YYNGEE. The V gene lost 0 bases and the J gene lost 2 bases, with 9 bases spanning the gap. Here the CDR3 reads CASSVGGNGNQPQHF. The CDR3 DNA follows: TGTGCCAGCAGCGTAGGGGGTAACGGCAATCAGCCCCAGCATTTT.

The chain recombines TRBV4-2 with TRBJ2-7, with D maybe TRBD2 (6 bases). This CDR3 contains 18 residues. V shed 4 bases and J shed 0 bases, with 22 bases lying between them. CDR1 is LGHNA, CDR2 YNFKEQ, per germline. DNA of the CDR3: TGTGCCAGCAGCCGCTACGTACCGAGCAGCGGGCGCTCCTACGAGCAGTACTTC. Residues: CASSRYVPSSGRSYEQYF.

This chain joins TRBV7-2 and TRBJ2-1, with 7 positions matching TRBD2. V trimming: 6 bases; J trimming: 6 bases; junction bases outside the gene matches: 11. Germline CDR1 and CDR2: SGHTA and FQGNSA. The CDR3 length is 15 residues. CDR3 sequence reads: CASRKRGDLINEQFF. CDR3 DNA: TGTGCCAGCAGGAAACGGGGGGACCTCATCAATGAGCAGTTCTTC.

V and J are TRBV3-1 and TRBJ1-6; D is unclear. The CDR3 contains 12 residues. Germline V gene lookup returns CDR1 LGHDT and CDR2 YNNKEL (reference sequence). V lost 0 bases and J lost 13, with 7 bases in between. This chain's CDR3 is CASSQDAPPLHF. The CDR3 DNA follows: TGTGCCAGCAGCCAAGATGCCCCGCCCCTCCACTTT.

This clonotype was seen more than once but under ten times. The V call is TRBV3-1, the J call TRBJ2-3; D remains ambiguous. The germline CDR1 and CDR2 sequences are LGHDT and YNNKEL (reference sequence). The CDR3 contains 14 residues. Trimming pared 0 bases from V and 8 bases from J, leaving 12 bases between. DNA for the CDR3: TGTGCCAGCAGCCAAGAGAGGTCGGTCGGTACGCAGTATTTT. Translating it yields CASSQERSVGTQYF.

The chain combines TRBV14 with TRBJ2-5; 7 nucleotides match TRBD1. CDR1 is SGHDN, CDR2 FVKESK, per germline. This CDR3 spans 15 amino acids. The V gene end was trimmed by 6 bases and the J gene end by 11 bases; junction bases not matched to a gene: 18. This chain's CDR3 is CASSPYPGQQNEQYF. The CDR3 bases are TGTGCCAGCAGTCCCTACCCGGGACAGCAGAATGAGCAGTACTTC.

This rearrangement joins TRBV12-3 or TRBV12-4 to TRBJ2-3; D might be TRBD1 or TRBD2, each matching 6 bases. The V end was cut by 3 bases, the J end by 5 bases, with 15 bases between. The CDR3 sequence is 15 residues long. The CDR3 sequence is CASSLGGSGVDTQYF. The CDR3 region has the DNA TGTGCCAGCAGTTTGGGGGGCTCGGGCGTAGATACGCAGTATTTT.

CDR3 in DNA: TGTGCCAGCAGCGGACGGCAACTTTATAATTCACCCCTCCACTTT. Its translation is CASSGRQLYNSPLHF. The gene calls are TRBV7-9 and TRBJ1-6; D gene unclear. From germline, CDR1 is SEHNR and CDR2 FQNEAQ (reference sequence). The V and J ends lost 5 bases and 4 bases respectively, with 12 bases between them. The length of the CDR3 is 15 residues.

The V and J genes are TRBV15 and TRBJ2-2; 8 bases map to TRBD1. The trim removed 1 base at V and 7 bases at J, leaving 14 bases unmatched. Germline V gene sequence: CDR1 LNHNV, CDR2 YYDKDF (reference sequence). The CDR3 consists of 18 residues. CDR3 loop: CATSRVLHTRGQYGELFF. CDR3 in DNA: TGTGCCACCAGCAGAGTACTCCATACCAGGGGGCAGTACGGGGAGCTGTTTTTT.

J is TRBJ2-2 and V is TRBV12-3 or TRBV12-4; D is perhaps TRBD1 (6 bases). CDR3 length equals 14 residues. V lost 7 bases and J lost 4, with 13 bases in between. In DNA form, the CDR3 reads TGTGCCAGCAAAAACCAGGGGTCCACCGGGGAGCTGTTTTTT. Translating gives CASKNQGSTGELFF.

V gene TRBV11-1 combines with J gene TRBJ2-3; no reliable D call. The CDR3 runs 14 residues. Trimming removed 5 bases at V and 1 base at J, with 10 bases between. Germline CDR1 is SGHAT and CDR2 is FQDESV (reference sequence). The CDR3 sequence is CASSASLGTDTQYF. The CDR3 nucleotides read TGTGCCAGCAGCGCCTCGTTGGGCACAGATACGCAGTATTTT.

The V gene is TRBV5-1, the J gene TRBJ2-5, with 7 bases fitting TRBD1. The length of the CDR3 is 15 residues. From germline, CDR1 is SGHRS and CDR2 YFSETQ. After removal of 5 bases from V and 1 base from J, the junction contained 8 bases not matched to a gene. The CDR3: CASSRDSHPQETQYF. The CDR3 DNA is TGCGCCAGCAGTAGGGACAGCCACCCCCAAGAGACCCAGTACTTC.

V is TRBV7-9 and J is TRBJ2-2, with 11 positions matching TRBD2. The ends lost 4 bases at V and 4 bases at J; junction bases unmatched: 5. The CDR3 totals 16 residues. CDR1 and CDR2 (germline): SEHNR, FQNEAQ (reference sequence). CDR3 sequence reads: CASSYASGGTTGELFF. Here the CDR3 DNA reads TGTGCCAGCAGCTACGCTAGCGGGGGGACCACCGGGGAGCTGTTTTTT. The complete variable domain, with remaining parts taken from reference TRBV7-9 and TRBJ2-2, reads DTGVSQNPRHKITKRGQNVTFRCDPISEHNRLYWYRQTLGQGPEFLTYFQNEAQLEKSRLLSDRFSAERPKGSFSTLEIQRTEQGDSAMYLCASSYASGGTTGELFFGEGSRLTVL.